One sample yielded the 26 T cell receptor beta chains listed below, sequenced in a study of blood T cell repertoires in COVID-19. Sequencing was performed with immunoSEQ multiplex PCR; in TCRdb, only in-frame clones are kept and a portion is missing. This sample carries hundreds of thousands of clones, roughly 87% of them seen once, and the ten largest clones take approximately 0.93%. The sample was PBMCs or T cells enriched from blood (not recorded which). Receptor source: a woman in her twenties or thirties who had recovered from COVID-19.

The chain carries TRBV28 and TRBJ2-7, with 9 bases identical to TRBD1. The CDR3 is 16 residues long. After removal of 11 bases from V and 2 bases from J, the junction contained 16 bases not matched to a gene. Germline CDR1 reads MDHEN; CDR2 reads SYDVKM. CDR3 coding DNA: TGTGCCGGATCTTCTCCGGGACAGGGCGTACCCTACGAGCAGTACTTC. It yields the protein CAGSSPGQGVPYEQYF.

The V and J genes are TRBV19 and TRBJ2-1, with D possibly being TRBD2 (6 bases). V dropped 4 bases and J dropped 10 bases, with 14 bases sitting between them. The CDR3 has 13 residues. Germline V CDR1 and CDR2: LNHDA, SQIVND (reference sequence). DNA of the CDR3: TGTGCCAGTAGTAGCCGCAGCGGGTGGGAGCAGTTCTTC. Its protein is CASSSRSGWEQFF.

This clone was counted only a few times. The chain has TRBV6-5 and TRBJ2-7, with 7 bases lining up with TRBD1. The CDR3 has 13 residues. V was clipped by 6 bases and J by 6 bases; unmatched bases: 8. CDR1 and CDR2 from the germline V gene are MNHEY and SVGAGI. This chain's CDR3 is CASRGQVVGEQYF. The DNA for the CDR3 is TGTGCCAGCAGAGGACAGGTTGTAGGCGAGCAGTACTTC.

This chain uses TRBV5-4 with TRBJ2-1; 10 bases line up with TRBD1. With 6 bases clipped from V and 6 bases from J, the junction kept 9 bases outside the gene matches. The CDR3 extends over 15 amino acids. Germline V gene sequence: CDR1 SGHNT, CDR2 YYREEE (reference sequence). CDR3 loop: CASTSGTGAINEQFF. In DNA, the CDR3 is TGTGCCAGCACCTCCGGGACAGGGGCGATCAATGAGCAGTTCTTC.

The chain uses TRBV2 and TRBJ2-7; 7 positions match TRBD1. Unmatched junction bases numbered 6, after V lost 5 bases and J lost 2 bases. CDR3 length: 14 amino acids. Germline-derived CDR1 and CDR2 are SNHLY and FYNNEI. The CDR3 DNA reads TGTGCCAGCAGTCAGGGACAGATCACCTACGAGCAGTACTTC. Protein: CASSQGQITYEQYF.

This chain links TRBV4-2 with TRBJ1-3; D is unclear. Per germline, CDR1 LGHNA and CDR2 YNFKEQ. V lost 6 bases, J lost 2 bases, and 17 bases lay in between. The CDR3 extends over 16 amino acids. This chain's CDR3 is CASSQREVSAGNTIYF. CDR3 nucleotides: TGTGCCAGCAGTCAACGGGAGGTTAGTGCTGGAAACACCATATATTTT.

This rearrangement joins TRBV2 to TRBJ1-5; D is unclear. The V gene lost 4 bases and the J gene lost 2 bases, with 18 bases spanning the gap. This CDR3 has 17 residues. The V gene's germline CDR1 is SNHLY and CDR2 FYNNEI. CDR3 DNA sequence: TGTGCCAGCAGTGGGAGGGAAGCGCCCGGGGGCAATCAGCCCCAGCATTTT. This codes for CASSGREAPGGNQPQHF.

This chain uses TRBV7-2 with TRBJ1-1, with TRBD1 identical over 10 bases. Germline V gene lookup returns CDR1 SGHTA and CDR2 FQGNSA. Unmatched junction bases numbered 4, after V lost 1 base and J lost 5 bases. This CDR3 region has 15 residues. The CDR3, as DNA: TGTGCCAGCAGCTTAGGACAGGGGGCGATGACTGAAGCTTTCTTT. Its protein product is CASSLGQGAMTEAFF.

The CDR3 region is CASSSTQDGRDGYTF. CDR3 nucleotides: TGTGCCAGCAGCTCAACCCAGGATGGGCGGGATGGCTACACCTTC. The chain joins TRBV5-4 to TRBJ1-2; D unresolved. The CDR3 covers 15 residues. Trimming cost V 3 bases and J 6 bases, with 18 bases left between them. Germline V gene data show CDR1 as SGHNT and CDR2 as YYREEE (reference sequence).

V usage is TRBV28 and J usage is TRBJ1-6; 7 bases match TRBD1. The CDR3 consists of 17 residues. V was pared by 5 bases and J by 5 bases, with 12 bases of the junction left unmatched. CDR1 is MDHEN, CDR2 SYDVKM, per germline. The CDR3 here is CASSRGQGTANNSPLHF. DNA of the CDR3: TGTGCCAGCAGTAGGGGGCAGGGGACCGCTAATAATTCACCCCTCCACTTT.

Only one count was recorded for this clone. The genes are TRBV15 and TRBJ2-2, with TRBD2 as a possible D gene (6 bases). CDR3 length equals 16 residues. V lost 9 bases, J lost 0 bases, and 17 bases lay in between. Germline CDR1 reads LNHNV; CDR2 reads YYDKDF (reference sequence). The CDR3 nucleotides are TGTGCCACAGGGAGGATCCGGGGCACGAACACCGGGGAGCTGTTTTTT. It specifies CATGRIRGTNTGELFF.

V gene TRBV5-1 combines with J gene TRBJ2-3; D gene uncertain. CDR3 length: 13 residues. V gave up 0 bases and J gave up 3 bases, with 5 bases separating them. Germline CDR1 reads SGHRS; CDR2 reads YFSETQ. This chain's CDR3 is CASSLEATDTQYF. As DNA, the CDR3 is TGCGCCAGCAGCTTGGAAGCAACAGATACGCAGTATTTT.

Concerning this clone itself: This sample also contains other DNA sequences that code for the same CDR3. The rearrangement uses TRBV29-1 and TRBJ2-3, with TRBD2 matching 7 bases. With 5 bases clipped from V and 1 base from J, the junction kept 3 bases outside the gene matches. CDR3 length: 13 amino acids. Germline V gene lookup returns CDR1 SQVTM and CDR2 ANQGSEA. The CDR3 protein is CSVRTSGTDTQYF. The CDR3 nucleotides read TGCAGCGTTCGGACTAGTGGCACAGATACGCAGTATTTT.

This chain links TRBV2 with TRBJ2-7; tentatively, D is TRBD1 (6 bases). Germline V CDR1 and CDR2: SNHLY, FYNNEI. V gave up 8 bases and J gave up 1 base, with 12 bases separating them. This CDR3 has 13 amino acids. CDR3 nucleotides: TGTGCCAGCCATGACAGGAGGTCCTACGAGCAGTACTTC. Translating gives CASHDRRSYEQYF.

The chain recombines TRBV5-5 with TRBJ1-1; no reliable D call. There are 15 residues in the CDR3. V gave up 4 bases and J gave up 11 bases, with 24 bases separating them. The germline CDR1 and CDR2 sequences are SGHKS and YYEKEE (reference sequence). CDR3 protein: CASSPPSAGGWPAFF. DNA for the CDR3: TGTGCCAGCAGCCCCCCGAGCGCAGGAGGTTGGCCGGCTTTCTTT. Variable domain in full (rest from reference TRBV5-5 and TRBJ1-1): DAGVTQSPTHLIKTRGQQVTLRCSPISGHKSVSWYQQVLGQGPQFIFQYYEKEERGRGNFPDRFSARQFPNYSSELNVNALLLGDSALYLCASSPPSAGGWPAFFGQGTRLTVV.

The chain uses TRBV6-5 and TRBJ2-1, with 8 positions matching TRBD2. The germline V gene encodes CDR1 MNHEY and CDR2 SVGAGI. After removal of 7 bases from V and 6 bases from J, the junction contained 8 bases not matched to a gene. The CDR3 has 14 amino acids. The CDR3, as DNA: TGTGCCAGCAATGTCCGTGCGGGGGGCAATGAGCAGTTCTTC. Translated: CASNVRAGGNEQFF.

V is TRBV5-6 and J is TRBJ1-2; 9 nucleotides agree with TRBD1. Per germline, CDR1 SGHDT and CDR2 YYEEEE. This CDR3 is 16 amino acids long. Trimming at V came to 0 bases and at J to 2 bases, leaving 5 bases not matched to a gene. The CDR3 DNA reads TGTGCCAGCAGCTTGGTTTCGGGACAGGGCAACTATGGCTACACCTTC. Translation: CASSLVSGQGNYGYTF.

The chain uses TRBV6-5 and TRBJ1-1; D uncertain. Trimming removed 5 bases at V and 4 bases at J, with 14 bases between. Germline V gene lookup returns CDR1 MNHEY and CDR2 SVGAGI. The CDR3 has 14 residues. The CDR3: CASSLPGISTEAFF. The CDR3 coding sequence is TGTGCCAGCAGTCTCCCTGGTATTAGCACTGAAGCTTTCTTT.

The CDR3 bases are TGTGCCAGCAGCTTAGGAGGCAGGGCGGTCAAACAGCCCCAGCATTTT. Translated, it gives CASSLGGRAVKQPQHF. V and J are TRBV11-2 and TRBJ1-5; the D gene is possibly TRBD1 (5 bases). Trimming shortened V by 1 base and J by 7 bases, and 17 bases separated the two germline ends. In germline, CDR1 is SGHAT, CDR2 FQNNGV. The CDR3 sequence is 16 residues long.

V gene TRBV30 combines with J gene TRBJ2-1, with TRBD1 identical over 12 bases. Looked up from germline, CDR1 is GTSNPN and CDR2 is SVGIG (reference sequence). The CDR3 spans 13 residues. The ends lost 5 bases at V and 9 bases at J; junction bases unmatched: 5. The CDR3 nucleotides are TGTGCCTGGGACGGGACAGGGGGCTCTGAGCAGTTCTTC. Protein product: CAWDGTGGSEQFF.

The chain uses TRBV27 and TRBJ1-1; possible D gene TRBD1, 5 bases. Germline V gene sequence: CDR1 MNHEY, CDR2 SMNVEV (reference sequence). Between the trimmed V and J ends, which lost 5 bases and 6 bases, there was a span of 10 bases. The CDR3 spans 12 residues. CDR3 bases: TGTGCCAGCAGTCGGACGGGGGCTGAAGCTTTCTTT. Protein sequence: CASSRTGAEAFF.

V and J are TRBV5-1 and TRBJ1-2; maybe TRBD1 (6 bases). Germline V gene lookup returns CDR1 SGHRS and CDR2 YFSETQ. The CDR3 extends over 16 amino acids. Trimming removed 3 bases at V and 5 bases at J, with 20 bases between. Written as DNA, the CDR3 is TGCGCCAGCAGCTCAGAAAGGACAGCTGATTTGTATGGCTACACCTTC. Its translation: CASSSERTADLYGYTF.

A single count supports this clone. The chain is built from TRBV6-5 and TRBJ2-5; the match to TRBD2 covers 11 bases. Trimming cost V 6 bases and J 2 bases; bases outside gene matches: 2. This CDR3 comprises 14 residues. The germline V gene encodes CDR1 MNHEY and CDR2 SVGAGI. The CDR3 region is CASRVAGGQETQYF. The CDR3 coding sequence is TGTGCCAGCAGGGTAGCGGGGGGGCAAGAGACCCAGTACTTC.

The CDR3 DNA follows: TGTGCCAGCAGTCCCCGGGGACAGGGGGGTTACGAGCAGTACTTC. This encodes CASSPRGQGGYEQYF. The chain combines TRBV27 with TRBJ2-7; 11 bases map to TRBD1. The CDR3 length is 15 residues. Germline V lookup: CDR1 MNHEY, CDR2 SMNVEV (reference sequence). The trim removed 5 bases at V and 4 bases at J, leaving 7 bases unmatched.

The rearrangement joins TRBV6-1 to TRBJ1-5; 7 bases map to TRBD1. Germline V gene sequence: CDR1 MNHNS, CDR2 SASEGT. V lost 4 bases to trimming and J lost 0 bases; unmatched junction nucleotides: 18. The CDR3 is 20 amino acids. CDR3 in amino acids: CASSGPGQQTYSYSNQPQHF. CDR3 in DNA: TGTGCCAGCAGTGGACCGGGACAGCAAACCTATTCTTATAGCAATCAGCCCCAGCATTTT.

Comment on this clone: A read error may produce the germline difference seen at one junction end. The CDR3 protein is CSVEGQGAPWDTEAFF. The CDR3 DNA is TGCAGCGTCGAAGGCCAGGGGGCTCCATGGGACACTGAAGCTTTCTTT. The V gene is TRBV29-1, the J gene TRBJ1-1, with TRBD1 identical over 8 bases. In germline, CDR1 is SQVTM, CDR2 ANQGSEA. CDR3 size: 16 residues.